This T cell receptor beta chain came from a study of radiotherapy plus CTLA-4 blockade in lung cancer. The V and J ends lost 1 base and 3 bases respectively, with 10 bases between them. This CDR3 is 14 amino acids long. Germline CDR1 is SGHRS and CDR2 is YFSETQ. Produced via immunoSEQ multiplex PCR; TCRdb's table is partial and in-frame only. The sample has about 18,000 clones, about 82% seen once. The sample was peripheral blood, taken from a patient treated with radiotherapy plus ipilimumab. The chain combines TRBV5-1 with TRBJ1-1; weak D call: TRBD1 (5 bases). The clonotype originates from a human donor with non-small cell lung cancer whose response to radiotherapy plus ipilimumab could not be evaluated. The CDR3 loop is CASSLRAGDTEAFF. For the CDR3, the DNA is TGCGCCAGCAGCTTGAGGGCGGGGGACACTGAAGCTTTCTTT.